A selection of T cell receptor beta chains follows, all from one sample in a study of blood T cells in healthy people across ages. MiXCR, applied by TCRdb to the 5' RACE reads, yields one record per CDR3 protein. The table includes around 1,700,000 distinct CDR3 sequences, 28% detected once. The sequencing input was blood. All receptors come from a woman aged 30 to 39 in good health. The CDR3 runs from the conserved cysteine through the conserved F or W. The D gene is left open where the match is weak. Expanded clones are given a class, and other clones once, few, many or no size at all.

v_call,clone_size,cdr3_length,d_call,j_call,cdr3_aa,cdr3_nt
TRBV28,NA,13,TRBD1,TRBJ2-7,CASRDRVKYEQYF,TGTGCCAGCCGGGACAGAGTGAAGTACGAGCAGTACTTC
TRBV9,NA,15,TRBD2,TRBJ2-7,CVSSVGSGALYEQYF,TGTGTCAGCAGCGTAGGTAGCGGGGCTCTATACGAGCAGTACTTC
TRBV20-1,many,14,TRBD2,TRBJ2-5,CSAASGSGGETQYF,TGCAGTGCAGCCAGCGGGAGCGGGGGAGAGACCCAGTACTTC
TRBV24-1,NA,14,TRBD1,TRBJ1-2,CATPGRGQGYGYTF,TGTGCCACCCCCGGAAGGGGGCAGGGGTATGGCTACACCTTC
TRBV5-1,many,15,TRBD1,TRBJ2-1,CASSLEGQAYNEQFF,TGCGCCAGCAGCTTGGAAGGACAGGCGTACAATGAGCAGTTCTTC
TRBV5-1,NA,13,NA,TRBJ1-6,CASSLDGNTPLHF,TGCGCCAGCAGCTTGGACGGGAATACACCCCTCCACTTT
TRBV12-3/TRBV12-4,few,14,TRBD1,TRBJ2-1,CASRTGRSYNEQFF,TGTGCCAGCCGGACAGGCCGCTCCTACAATGAGCAGTTCTTC
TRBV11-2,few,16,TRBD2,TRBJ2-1,CASSPYLAGAYNERFF,TGTGCCAGCAGCCCCTATCTAGCGGGAGCCTACAATGAGCGGTTCTTC
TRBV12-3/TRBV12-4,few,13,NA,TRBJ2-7,CASNEPGRNEQYF,TGTGCCAGCAACGAACCGGGACGCAACGAGCAGTACTTC
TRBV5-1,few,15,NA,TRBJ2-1,CASSAGQTSYNGQFF,TGCGCCAGCAGCGCCGGACAGACCTCCTACAATGGGCAGTTCTTC
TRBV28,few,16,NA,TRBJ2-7,CASSSRGRRGLGGQYF,TGTGCCAGCAGCTCCCGGGGACGACGGGGACTAGGGGGCCAGTACTTC
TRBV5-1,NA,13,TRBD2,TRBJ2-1,CASSSDGGNEQFF,TGCGCCAGCAGCTCCGACGGGGGGAATGAGCAGTTCTTC
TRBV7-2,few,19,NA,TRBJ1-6,CASSLNPPLSYSYNSPLHF,TGTGCCAGCAGCTTAAATCCCCCCTTATCCTACTCCTATAATTCACCCCTCCACTTT
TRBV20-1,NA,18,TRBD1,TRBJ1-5,CSAPDLGQEDYSNQPQHF,TGCAGTGCTCCTGACCTCGGACAGGAAGATTATAGCAATCAGCCCCAGCATTTT
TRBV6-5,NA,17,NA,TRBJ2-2,CASSYQARRGVDGELFF,TGTGCCAGCAGTTACCAAGCCCGGCGGGGTGTGGACGGTGAGCTGTTTTTT